The following is a T cell receptor beta chain sequence with its context. What it binds is unknown. These data belong to a study of T-cell memory formation after mild COVID-19. Points from the study as a whole: The authors left the SARS-CoV-2 specificity of second-wave clones peaking on day 37 unconfirmed. Shrinking CD4+ clones were chiefly CM and EM; CD8+ ones were chiefly EMRA.

The CDR3 has 14 amino acids. V lost 0 bases to trimming and J lost 4 bases, with 10 bases between them. A single record per CDR3 protein comes from TCRdb applying MiXCR to the 5' RACE reads. The top ten clones hold roughly 23% of a sample with 250,000 to 350,000 distinct CDR3 sequences, approximately 16% of them seen once. The sequencing sample was made of PBMCs or a T cell subset sorted from them (not recorded which). The receptor comes from a young man who had mild COVID-19 (a few samples of this study predate the infection). Cell type and time point are not known. V is TRBV12-3 or TRBV12-4 and J is TRBJ2-7, with a possible D match to TRBD1 (6 bases). CDR3 in amino acids: CASSLAGGEYEQYF. DNA for the CDR3: TGTGCCAGCAGTTTAGCAGGGGGAGAATACGAGCAGTACTTC.